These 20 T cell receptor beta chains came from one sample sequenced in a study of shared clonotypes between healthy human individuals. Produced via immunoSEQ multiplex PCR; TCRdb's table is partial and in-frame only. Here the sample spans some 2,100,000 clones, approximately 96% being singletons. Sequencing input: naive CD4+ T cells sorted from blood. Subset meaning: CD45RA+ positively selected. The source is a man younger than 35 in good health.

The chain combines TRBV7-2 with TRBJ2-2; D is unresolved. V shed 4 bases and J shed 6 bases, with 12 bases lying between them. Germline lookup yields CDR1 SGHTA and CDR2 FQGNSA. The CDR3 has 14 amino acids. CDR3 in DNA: TGTGCCAGCAGCTCCGTTCTAGGTGCCGGGGAGCTGTTTTTT. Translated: CASSSVLGAGELFF.

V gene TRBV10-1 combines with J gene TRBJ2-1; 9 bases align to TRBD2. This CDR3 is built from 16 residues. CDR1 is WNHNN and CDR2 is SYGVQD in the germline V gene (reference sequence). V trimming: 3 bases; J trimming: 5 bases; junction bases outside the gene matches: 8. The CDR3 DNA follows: TGCGCCAGCAGTGATATGGGCGGGAGGGGTGACAATGAGCAGTTCTTC. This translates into CASSDMGGRGDNEQFF.

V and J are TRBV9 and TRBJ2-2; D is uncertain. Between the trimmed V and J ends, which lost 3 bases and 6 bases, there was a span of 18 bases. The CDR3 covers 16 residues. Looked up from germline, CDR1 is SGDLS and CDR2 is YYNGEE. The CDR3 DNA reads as TGTGCCAGCAGCGGGACCCCAGGCCCTCCTCCCGGGGAGCTGTTTTTT. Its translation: CASSGTPGPPPGELFF. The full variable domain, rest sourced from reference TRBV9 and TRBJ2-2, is DSGVTQTPKHLITATGQRVTLRCSPRSGDLSVYWYQQSLDQGLQFLIQYYNGEERAKGNILERFSAQQFPDLHSELNLSSLELGDSALYFCASSGTPGPPPGELFFGEGSRLTVL.

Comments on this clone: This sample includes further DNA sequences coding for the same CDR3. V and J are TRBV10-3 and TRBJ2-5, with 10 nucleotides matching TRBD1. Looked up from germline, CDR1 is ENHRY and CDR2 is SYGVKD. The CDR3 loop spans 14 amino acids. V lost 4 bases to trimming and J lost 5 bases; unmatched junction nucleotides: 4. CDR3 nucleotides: TGTGCCATCAGTGGGACAGGGGGGTTGGAGACCCAGTACTTC. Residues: CAISGTGGLETQYF.

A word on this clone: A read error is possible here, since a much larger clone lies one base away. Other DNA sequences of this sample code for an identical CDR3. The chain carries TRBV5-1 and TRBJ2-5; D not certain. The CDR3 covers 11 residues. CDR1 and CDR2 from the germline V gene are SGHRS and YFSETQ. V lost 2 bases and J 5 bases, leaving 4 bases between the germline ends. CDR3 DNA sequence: TGCGCCAGCAGCTTCGGGGAGACCCAGTACTTC. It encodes CASSFGETQYF.

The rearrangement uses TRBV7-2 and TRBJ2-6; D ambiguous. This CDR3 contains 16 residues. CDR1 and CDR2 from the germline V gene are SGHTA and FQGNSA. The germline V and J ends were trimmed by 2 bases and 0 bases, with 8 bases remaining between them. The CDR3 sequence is CASSLKWNSGANVLTF. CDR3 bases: TGTGCCAGCAGCTTAAAATGGAACTCTGGGGCCAACGTCCTGACTTTC.

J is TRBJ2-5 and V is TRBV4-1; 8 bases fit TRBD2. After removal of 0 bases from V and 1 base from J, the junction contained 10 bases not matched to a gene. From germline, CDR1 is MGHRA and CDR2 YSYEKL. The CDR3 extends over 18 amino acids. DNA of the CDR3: TGCGCCAGCAGCCAAGATGCATCGGGCGGGGGGCTCCAAGAGACCCAGTACTTC. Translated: CASSQDASGGGLQETQYF.

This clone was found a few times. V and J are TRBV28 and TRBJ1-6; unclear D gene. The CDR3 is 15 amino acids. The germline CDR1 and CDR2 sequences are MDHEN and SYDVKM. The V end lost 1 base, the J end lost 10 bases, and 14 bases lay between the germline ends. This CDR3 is CASSLFLGNGSPLHF. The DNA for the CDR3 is TGTGCCAGCAGTTTATTTCTAGGGAATGGGTCACCCCTCCACTTT.

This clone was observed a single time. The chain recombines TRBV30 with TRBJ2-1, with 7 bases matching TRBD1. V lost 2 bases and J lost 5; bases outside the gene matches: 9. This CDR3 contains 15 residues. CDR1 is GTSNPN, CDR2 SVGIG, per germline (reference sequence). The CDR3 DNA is TGTGCCTGGAGTTATCTTAGGGGACAGAACAATGAGCAGTTCTTC. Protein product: CAWSYLRGQNNEQFF.

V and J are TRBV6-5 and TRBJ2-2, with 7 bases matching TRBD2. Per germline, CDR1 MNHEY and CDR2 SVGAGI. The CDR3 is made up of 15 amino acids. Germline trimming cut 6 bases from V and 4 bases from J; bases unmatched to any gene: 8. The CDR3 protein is CASRAAGVGTGELFF. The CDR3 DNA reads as TGTGCCAGCAGGGCTGCGGGGGTGGGCACCGGGGAGCTGTTTTTT.

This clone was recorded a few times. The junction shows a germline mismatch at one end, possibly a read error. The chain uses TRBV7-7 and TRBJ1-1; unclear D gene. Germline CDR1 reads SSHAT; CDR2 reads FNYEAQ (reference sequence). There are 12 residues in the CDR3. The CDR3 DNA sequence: TGTGCTAGCAGCTTAAGGCGGGGAGAAGCTTTCTTT. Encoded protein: CASSLRRGEAFF.

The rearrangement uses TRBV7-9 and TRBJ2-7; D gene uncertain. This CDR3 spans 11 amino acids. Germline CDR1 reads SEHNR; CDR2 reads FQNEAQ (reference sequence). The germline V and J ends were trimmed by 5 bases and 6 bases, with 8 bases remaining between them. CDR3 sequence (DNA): TGTGCCAGCAGCCTCGCGGCCGAGCAGTACTTC. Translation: CASSLAAEQYF.

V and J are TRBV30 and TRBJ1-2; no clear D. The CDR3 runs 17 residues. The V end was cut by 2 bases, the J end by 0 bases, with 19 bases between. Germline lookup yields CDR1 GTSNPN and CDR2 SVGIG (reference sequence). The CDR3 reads CAWSFSPTTTANYGYTF. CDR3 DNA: TGTGCCTGGAGTTTTAGCCCTACCACAACAGCTAACTATGGCTACACCTTC.

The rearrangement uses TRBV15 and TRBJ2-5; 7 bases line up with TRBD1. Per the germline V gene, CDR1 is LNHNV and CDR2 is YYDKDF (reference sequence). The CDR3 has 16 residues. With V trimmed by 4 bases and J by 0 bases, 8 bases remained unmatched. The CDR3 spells CATSILGTVNQETQYF. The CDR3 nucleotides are TGTGCCACCAGCATCCTCGGGACAGTGAACCAAGAGACCCAGTACTTC.

The CDR3 DNA follows: TGTGCCAGCAGCGTAGAAGTAGGCGATGAGCAGTTCTTC. Translated, it gives CASSVEVGDEQFF. The chain employs TRBV9 and TRBJ2-1; D is ambiguous. CDR1 and CDR2 (germline): SGDLS, YYNGEE. Trimming cost V 0 bases and J 8 bases, with 9 bases left between them. The CDR3 contains 13 residues. Full variable domain (rest looked up from reference TRBV9 and TRBJ2-1): DSGVTQTPKHLITATGQRVTLRCSPRSGDLSVYWYQQSLDQGLQFLIQYYNGEERAKGNILERFSAQQFPDLHSELNLSSLELGDSALYFCASSVEVGDEQFFGPGTRLTVL.

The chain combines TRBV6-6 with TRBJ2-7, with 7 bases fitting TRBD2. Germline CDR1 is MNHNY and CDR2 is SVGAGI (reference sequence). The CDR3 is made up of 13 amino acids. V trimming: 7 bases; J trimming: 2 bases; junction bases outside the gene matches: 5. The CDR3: CASISSGTYEQYF. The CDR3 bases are TGTGCCAGCATTTCTAGCGGAACCTACGAGCAGTACTTC.

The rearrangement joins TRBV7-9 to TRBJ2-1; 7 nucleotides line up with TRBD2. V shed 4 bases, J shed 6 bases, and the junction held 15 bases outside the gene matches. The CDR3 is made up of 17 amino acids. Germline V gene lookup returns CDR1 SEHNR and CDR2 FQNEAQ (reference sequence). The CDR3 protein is CASSSTGLVIALNEQFF. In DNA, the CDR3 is TGTGCCAGCAGCTCAACCGGACTAGTAATCGCCCTCAATGAGCAGTTCTTC.

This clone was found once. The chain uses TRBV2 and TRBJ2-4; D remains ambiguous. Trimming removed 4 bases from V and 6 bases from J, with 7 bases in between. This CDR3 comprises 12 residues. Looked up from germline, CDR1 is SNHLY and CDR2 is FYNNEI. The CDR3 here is CASSGQRNIQYF. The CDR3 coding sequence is TGTGCCAGCAGTGGCCAGCGAAACATTCAGTACTTC.

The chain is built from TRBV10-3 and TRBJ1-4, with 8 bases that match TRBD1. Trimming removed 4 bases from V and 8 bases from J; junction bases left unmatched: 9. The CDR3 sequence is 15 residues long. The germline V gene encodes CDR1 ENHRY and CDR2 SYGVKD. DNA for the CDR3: TGTGCCATCAGTGGATCCGGGACAGGACTGGAAAAACTGTTTTTT. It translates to CAISGSGTGLEKLFF.

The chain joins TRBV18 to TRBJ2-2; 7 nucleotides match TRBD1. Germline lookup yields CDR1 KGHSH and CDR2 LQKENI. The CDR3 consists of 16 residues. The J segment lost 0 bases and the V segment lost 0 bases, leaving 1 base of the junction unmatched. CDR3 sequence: CASSPPRGPNTGELFF. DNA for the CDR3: TGTGCCAGCTCACCACCGAGGGGGCCGAACACCGGGGAGCTGTTTTTT.